This TCR beta chain was recovered during a study of long-term antiretroviral therapy in people with HIV. The germline gives CDR1 PRHDT, CDR2 FYEKMQ (reference sequence). Unmatched junction bases numbered 8, after V lost 5 bases and J lost 0 bases. CDR3 length equals 16 residues. The immunoSEQ assay was v3.0, run at survey level. Libraries were prepared by immunoSEQ multiplex PCR; TCRdb keeps only in-frame clonotypes and omits some of them. The table has more than 12,000 clones, around 80% seen once; the top ten hold around 21%. Concerning this clone: What it binds is unknown.

Findings and limits, study-wide: Diversity increased after ART yet remained lower than in transplant donor controls.

The chain uses TRBV13 and TRBJ2-3; TRBD1 matches at 7 bases. This clonotype originated in a man aged 35 to 55 with HIV. Sequencing used unsorted PBMCs, obtained 1.3 years before starting antiretroviral therapy. CDR3 loop: CASSPRGQTSTDTQYF. For the CDR3, the DNA is TGTGCCAGCAGCCCGAGGGGACAGACTAGCACAGATACGCAGTATTTT.